This T cell receptor (beta chain) emerged from a study of blood T cell repertoires in COVID-19. Study overall: The United States, Italy and Spain were the sources of the acute and convalescent COVID-19 samples.

Repertoires were generated with immunoSEQ multiplex PCR, while TCRdb's copy carries only in-frame clones and drops some. The data show approximately 200,000 clones, approximately 81% seen once. CDR1 and CDR2 from the germline V gene are MGHRA and YSYEKL. The CDR3 loop spans 13 amino acids. Trimming removed 2 bases at V and 8 bases at J, with 12 bases between. This sequence joins TRBV4-1 and TRBJ1-2; no firm D call. This TCR was recovered from a man over 45 who had recovered from COVID-19. Sequencing used peripheral blood. CDR3 nucleotides: TGCGCCAGCAGCCAAATACTGGAGGGCGGCTACACCTTC. Encoded protein: CASSQILEGGYTF.